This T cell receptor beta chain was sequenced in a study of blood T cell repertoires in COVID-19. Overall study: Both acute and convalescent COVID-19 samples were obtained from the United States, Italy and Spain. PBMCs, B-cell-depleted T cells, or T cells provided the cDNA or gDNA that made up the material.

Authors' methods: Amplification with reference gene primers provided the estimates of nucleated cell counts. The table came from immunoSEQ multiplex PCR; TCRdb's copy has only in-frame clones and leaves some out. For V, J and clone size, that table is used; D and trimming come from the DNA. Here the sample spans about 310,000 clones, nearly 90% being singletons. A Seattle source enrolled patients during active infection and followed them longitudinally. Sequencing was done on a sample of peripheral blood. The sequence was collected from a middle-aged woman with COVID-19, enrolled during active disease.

CDR3 region: CASSGDRPNTEAFF. Written as DNA, the CDR3 is TGCGCCAGCAGTGGGGACAGGCCGAACACTGAAGCTTTCTTT. This chain joins TRBV10-1 and TRBJ1-1; 8 bases map to TRBD1. Germline V CDR1 and CDR2: WNHNN, SYGVQD (reference sequence). V shed 4 bases and J 1 base; nucleotides not matched to a gene: 2. The CDR3 has 14 residues.